The next 21 T cell receptor beta chains were all read from a single sample in a study of CD8+CD57+ T cells in acquired aplastic anemia. Previously, flow cytometry had revealed CD8+CD57+ cell expansion in the patients chosen for sequencing. Genomic DNA, the template, was used for profiling of the TCR beta VDJ and CDR3. TCRdb used MiXCR to reprocess the reads, holding one entry per CDR3 protein. This table holds about 290,000 distinct CDR3 sequences, roughly 61% found once. Material: sorted CD4+, CD8+, or CD8+CD57+ T cells (not recorded which) from PBMCs. The receptor source for this set is a human donor with aplastic anemia.

The chain has TRBV20-1 and TRBJ2-5; D may be TRBD2 (6 bases). The ends were cut back, 4 bases at V and 4 bases at J, with 19 bases in the middle. The CDR3 has 15 amino acids. CDR1 and CDR2 (germline): DFQATT, SNEGSKA (reference sequence). The CDR3 protein is CSAKAPDWGVETQYF. CDR3 sequence (DNA): TGCAGTGCTAAAGCACCTGACTGGGGGGTAGAGACCCAGTACTTC.

This sequence joins TRBV5-1 and TRBJ2-6; D uncertain. This CDR3 is 16 amino acids long. V gave up 3 bases and J gave up 0 bases, with 10 bases separating them. CDR1 is SGHRS, CDR2 YFSETQ, per germline. The CDR3 bases are TGCGCCAGCAGCTCTGTCATGAGCTCTGGGGCCAACGTCCTGACTTTC. Amino acid sequence: CASSSVMSSGANVLTF.

The chain is built from TRBV20-1 and TRBJ2-5; TRBD1 is a possible D gene (6 bases). This CDR3 has 11 residues. The germline V and J ends were trimmed by 6 bases and 9 bases, with 14 bases remaining between them. CDR1 DFQATT and CDR2 SNEGSKA come from the germline V gene (reference sequence). The CDR3 spells CSAPRTESQYF. CDR3 coding DNA: TGCAGTGCCCCTCGGACAGAATCCCAGTACTTC.

The chain employs TRBV20-1 and TRBJ2-7, with 7 nucleotides matching TRBD2. The CDR3 runs 14 residues. Germline-derived CDR1 and CDR2 are DFQATT and SNEGSKA (reference sequence). Trimming cost V 5 bases and J 3 bases; bases outside gene matches: 10. CDR3 bases: TGCAGTGCTTCAAAGCTGGGGGGGAGCTACGAGCAGTACTTC. It codes for CSASKLGGSYEQYF.

This clonotype was observed many times. V usage is TRBV4-1 and J usage is TRBJ2-3; 12 bases match TRBD1. CDR1 MGHRA and CDR2 YSYEKL come from the germline V gene. V lost 0 bases, J lost 6 bases, and 7 bases stayed unmatched. This CDR3 has 17 residues. The CDR3 DNA is TGCGCCAGCAGCCAAGACAGGGGACAGGGGGCTGAGGATACGCAGTATTTT. It specifies CASSQDRGQGAEDTQYF.

This clonotype was seen many times. The rearrangement uses TRBV6-1 and TRBJ1-1; D ambiguous. The germline V and J ends were trimmed by 2 bases and 10 bases, with 14 bases remaining between them. Per germline, CDR1 MNHNS and CDR2 SASEGT. This CDR3 spans 13 amino acids. CDR3 region: CASSESQGRGAFF. The DNA for the CDR3 is TGTGCCAGCAGTGAATCACAAGGGCGGGGAGCTTTCTTT.

This clonotype was found many times. The genes are TRBV20-1 and TRBJ2-5, with TRBD2 identical over 11 bases. This CDR3 has 15 residues. The junction had 5 bases not matched to a gene; V was cut back by 3 bases and J by 2 bases. Germline CDR1 DFQATT, CDR2 SNEGSKA (reference sequence). The DNA of the CDR3 is TGCAGTGCTAGGCCGGGACTAGCGGTACAAGAGACCCAGTACTTC. Its translation is CSARPGLAVQETQYF.

The V and J genes are TRBV9 and TRBJ1-2; D is undetermined. Trimming removed 0 bases from V and 7 bases from J, with 13 bases in between. Per the germline V gene, CDR1 is SGDLS and CDR2 is YYNGEE. The CDR3 is 14 residues long. The CDR3 DNA is TGTGCCAGCAGCGTAGCGGCAGAACTAGGTGGCTACACCTTC. This gives the protein CASSVAAELGGYTF.

This clonotype was recorded at least ten times. The rearrangement joins TRBV5-1 to TRBJ1-1, with 9 bases that match TRBD1. Germline V gene lookup returns CDR1 SGHRS and CDR2 YFSETQ. V was clipped by 7 bases and J by 0 bases; unmatched bases: 10. This CDR3 has 16 residues. The CDR3 reads CASVRTGDGLNTEAFF. DNA for the CDR3: TGCGCCAGCGTTCGGACAGGGGACGGTCTGAACACTGAAGCTTTCTTT.

Only one count was recorded for this clonotype. This chain uses TRBV15 with TRBJ2-5; 9 nucleotides align to TRBD1. The CDR3 is made up of 14 amino acids. The germline gives CDR1 LNHNV, CDR2 YYDKDF (reference sequence). V gave up 3 bases and J gave up 4 bases; unmatched junction bases: 3. The CDR3 region is CATSSRQGGETQYF. CDR3 coding DNA: TGTGCCACCAGCAGCCGACAGGGGGGAGAGACCCAGTACTTC.

V gene TRBV19 combines with J gene TRBJ2-2; no clear D gene. Germline V gene lookup returns CDR1 LNHDA and CDR2 SQIVND (reference sequence). V was trimmed by 6 bases and J by 3 bases, leaving 14 bases between them. The CDR3 contains 15 residues. The CDR3 loop reads CASSHGQVDTGELFF. The CDR3 DNA is TGTGCCAGTAGCCATGGCCAGGTCGACACCGGGGAGCTGTTTTTT.

The CDR3 region is CATSRRPPRDEQYF. In nucleotides, the CDR3 is TGTGCCACCAGCAGACGCCCCCCCCGGGACGAGCAGTACTTC. The rearrangement joins TRBV15 to TRBJ2-7; D remains ambiguous. In germline, CDR1 is LNHNV, CDR2 YYDKDF (reference sequence). The germline V and J ends were trimmed by 2 bases and 5 bases, with 13 bases remaining between them. The CDR3 is 14 amino acids.

The CDR3 bases are TGTGCCAGCAGCTTAGGTTCCGGGACACCTTACAATGAGCAGTTCTTC. Amino acids: CASSLGSGTPYNEQFF. The chain has TRBV7-3 and TRBJ2-1, with D tentatively TRBD1 (6 bases). With 2 bases removed from V and 4 bases from J, the gap between germline ends came to 15 bases. CDR3 length: 16 amino acids. Germline V CDR1 and CDR2: SGHTA, FQGTGA.

The J gene is TRBJ2-2, the V gene TRBV20-1, with D possibly matching TRBD2 (6 bases). V lost 3 bases, J lost 8 bases, and 13 bases lay in between. The CDR3 has 13 residues. Germline V CDR1 and CDR2: DFQATT, SNEGSKA (reference sequence). The CDR3 protein is CSASGLARGELFF. The DNA of the CDR3 is TGCAGTGCTAGTGGGCTAGCGAGGGGGGAGCTGTTTTTT.

V gene TRBV20-1 combines with J gene TRBJ2-3, with TRBD1 matching over 7 bases. The germline V gene encodes CDR1 DFQATT and CDR2 SNEGSKA (reference sequence). Trimming at V came to 0 bases and at J to 7 bases, leaving 19 bases not matched to a gene. This CDR3 comprises 18 residues. DNA of the CDR3: TGCAGTGCTAGAGATGCTCGACAGGGAACTTTCCAATTGAATACGCAGTATTTT. This sequence encodes CSARDARQGTFQLNTQYF.

The rearrangement joins TRBV7-9 to TRBJ1-3; D call uncertain. This CDR3 is built from 14 residues. Trimming took 1 base from V and 3 from J, leaving 7 bases between them. CDR1 is SEHNR and CDR2 is FQNEAQ in the germline V gene (reference sequence). The CDR3 sequence is CASSLVAGGNTIYF. The CDR3, as DNA: TGTGCCAGCAGCTTAGTGGCCGGTGGAAACACCATATATTTT.

This chain links TRBV5-1 with TRBJ2-7; 8 bases fit TRBD2. V shed 0 bases, J shed 3 bases, and the junction held 8 bases outside the gene matches. This CDR3 has 16 residues. Germline V lookup: CDR1 SGHRS, CDR2 YFSETQ. The CDR3 sequence is CASSLGAGALGYEQYF. Here the CDR3 DNA reads TGCGCCAGCAGCTTGGGAGCGGGGGCCCTCGGCTACGAGCAGTACTTC.

This chain uses TRBV11-3 with TRBJ1-1; D not certain. This CDR3 region has 13 residues. The V gene lost 5 bases and the J gene lost 4 bases, with 11 bases spanning the gap. Germline CDR1 SGHNT, CDR2 YENEEA. CDR3 coding DNA: TGTGCCAGCAGCACGTTGGGGTCCACTGAAGCTTTCTTT. Translation: CASSTLGSTEAFF.

This clonotype showed up just once. This rearrangement joins TRBV5-1 to TRBJ2-3; 10 bases are a match to TRBD2. Germline CDR1 is SGHRS and CDR2 is YFSETQ. The V segment lost 5 bases and the J segment 8 bases; nucleotides outside the gene matches: 11. CDR3 length: 15 amino acids. This chain's CDR3 is CASRAVAGGGATQYF. DNA for the CDR3: TGCGCCAGCAGGGCCGTAGCGGGGGGCGGAGCTACGCAGTATTTT.

At least ten counts were recorded for this clonotype. The chain couples TRBV3-1 to TRBJ1-5; D uncertain. In germline, CDR1 is LGHDT, CDR2 YNNKEL (reference sequence). CDR3 size: 13 residues. V was shortened by 1 base and J by 5 bases, with 6 bases between the two germline ends. The DNA for the CDR3 is TGTGCCAGCAGCCAAGCAAGGGATCAGCCCCAGCATTTT. As protein: CASSQARDQPQHF.

The chain is built from TRBV20-1 and TRBJ1-6; 9 nucleotides align to TRBD1. V gave up 2 bases and J gave up 5 bases; unmatched junction bases: 7. Germline lookup yields CDR1 DFQATT and CDR2 SNEGSKA (reference sequence). The CDR3 has 16 residues. DNA of the CDR3: TGCAGTGCTAGACTGAGGGGACAGGGTAATAATTCACCCCTCCACTTT. Translation gives CSARLRGQGNNSPLHF.